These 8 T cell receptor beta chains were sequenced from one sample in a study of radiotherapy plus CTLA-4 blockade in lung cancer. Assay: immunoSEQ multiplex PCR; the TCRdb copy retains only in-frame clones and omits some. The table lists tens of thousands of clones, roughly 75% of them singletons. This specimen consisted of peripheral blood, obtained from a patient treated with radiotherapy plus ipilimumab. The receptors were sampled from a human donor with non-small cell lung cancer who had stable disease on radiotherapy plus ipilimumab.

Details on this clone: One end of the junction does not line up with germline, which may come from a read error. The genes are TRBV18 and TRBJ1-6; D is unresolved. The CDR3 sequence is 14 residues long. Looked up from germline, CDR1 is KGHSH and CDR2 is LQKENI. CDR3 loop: CASSTPTYNSPLHF. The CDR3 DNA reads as TGTGCCAGCTCAACACCCACCTATAATTCACCCCTCCACTTT.

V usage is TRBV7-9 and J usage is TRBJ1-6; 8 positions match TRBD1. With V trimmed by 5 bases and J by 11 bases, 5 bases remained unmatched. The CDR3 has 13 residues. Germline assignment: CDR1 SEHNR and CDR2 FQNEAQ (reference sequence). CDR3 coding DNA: TGTGCCAGCAGCCCCGGACAGGGTACACCCCTCCACTTT. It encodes CASSPGQGTPLHF.

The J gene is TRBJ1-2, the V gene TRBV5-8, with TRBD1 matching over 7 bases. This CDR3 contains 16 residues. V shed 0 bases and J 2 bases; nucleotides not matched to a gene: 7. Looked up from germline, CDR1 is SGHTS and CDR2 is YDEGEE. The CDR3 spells CASSLAGTAANYGYTF. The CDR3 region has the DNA TGTGCCAGCAGCTTGGCCGGGACAGCGGCAAACTATGGCTACACCTTC.

The CDR3 spells CAWREQGSTDTQYF. The CDR3 DNA is TGTGCCTGGAGGGAACAGGGGTCCACAGATACGCAGTATTTT. The rearrangement links TRBV30 to TRBJ2-3; 7 bases fit TRBD1. Germline V gene sequence: CDR1 GTSNPN, CDR2 SVGIG (reference sequence). V shed 3 bases and J 2 bases; nucleotides not matched to a gene: 5. The length of the CDR3 is 14 residues.

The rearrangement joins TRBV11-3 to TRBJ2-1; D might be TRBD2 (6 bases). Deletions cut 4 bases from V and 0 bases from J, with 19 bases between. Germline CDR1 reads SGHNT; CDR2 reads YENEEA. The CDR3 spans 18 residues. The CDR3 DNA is TGTGCCAGCAGCTCCCGGGGTGGCGGGGCGAGCTCCTACAATGAGCAGTTCTTC. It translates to CASSSRGGGASSYNEQFF.

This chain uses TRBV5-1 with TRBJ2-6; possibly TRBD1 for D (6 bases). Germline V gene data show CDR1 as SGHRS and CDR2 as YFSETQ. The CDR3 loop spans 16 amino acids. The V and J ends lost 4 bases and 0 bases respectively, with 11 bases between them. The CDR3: CASSGRTDSGANVLTF. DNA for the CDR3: TGCGCCAGCAGCGGACGGACAGACTCTGGGGCCAACGTCCTGACTTTC. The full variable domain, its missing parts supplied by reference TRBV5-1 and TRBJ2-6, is KAGVTQTPRYLIKTRGQQVTLSCSPISGHRSVSWYQQTPGQGLQFLFEYFSETQRNKGNFPGRFSGRQFSNSRSEMNVSTLELGDSALYLCASSGRTDSGANVLTFGAGSRLTVL.

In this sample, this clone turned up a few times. This CDR3 reads CASSLEGRQTQYF. The CDR3, as DNA: TGTGCCAGCAGCTTGGAAGGCCGACAAACCCAGTACTTC. This chain links TRBV5-4 with TRBJ2-5; D gene unclear. V was clipped by 0 bases and J by 8 bases, with 11 bases between them. This CDR3 spans 13 amino acids. Germline assignment: CDR1 SGHNT and CDR2 YYREEE (reference sequence).

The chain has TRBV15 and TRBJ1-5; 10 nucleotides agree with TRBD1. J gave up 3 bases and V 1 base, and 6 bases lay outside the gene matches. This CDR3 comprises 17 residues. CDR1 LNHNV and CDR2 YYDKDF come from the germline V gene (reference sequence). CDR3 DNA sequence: TGTGCCACCAGCAGAGCAGGACAGGGGGTTATCAATCAGCCCCAGCATTTT. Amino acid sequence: CATSRAGQGVINQPQHF.